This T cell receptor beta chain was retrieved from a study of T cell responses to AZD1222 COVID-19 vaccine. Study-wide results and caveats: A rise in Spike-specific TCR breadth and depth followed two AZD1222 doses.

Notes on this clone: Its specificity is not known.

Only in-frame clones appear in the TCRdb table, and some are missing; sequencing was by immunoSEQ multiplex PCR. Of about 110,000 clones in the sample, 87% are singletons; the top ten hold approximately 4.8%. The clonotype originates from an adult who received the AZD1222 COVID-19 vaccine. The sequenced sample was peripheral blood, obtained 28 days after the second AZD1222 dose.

Written as DNA, the CDR3 is TGCGCCAGCAGCCAAGATGGTAGCGGGGGTCCTGGTACGCAGTATTTT. This gives the protein CASSQDGSGGPGTQYF. The chain recombines TRBV4-1 with TRBJ2-3; 9 bases are shared with TRBD2. CDR3 length equals 16 residues. J lost 8 bases, V lost 0 bases, and 9 bases had no gene match. Germline V CDR1 and CDR2: MGHRA, YSYEKL.